These T cell receptor beta chains were read from a single sample in a study of OX40 agonist ivuxolimab in advanced cancers. Profiling relied on immunoSEQ multiplex PCR, and the TCRdb table lists in-frame clones only, not all of them. This table holds 79,000 or so clones, roughly nine tenths found once. The sequenced sample was CD4+ or CD8+ T cells sorted from blood, obtained in a trial of the OX40 agonist ivuxolimab. Receptors originate from an adult with an advanced solid tumor such as melanoma, head and neck, liver or kidney cancer. Each CDR3 is given with its conserved first and last residue. A D gene is named only where the DNA matches it firmly. Clone size is not always given. Where it is, it says once, few, many or a class for expanded clones.

TRBJ1-4 TRBV28 . . CASSLAGTNEKLFF TGTGCCAGCAGTTTAGCAGGGACGAATGAAAAACTGTTTTTT
TRBJ2-4 TRBV28 . . CASRVGLGKNIQYF TGTGCCAGCAGAGTGGGGTTAGGCAAAAACATTCAGTACTTC
TRBJ2-7 TRBV28 . . CASSLGAGRYEQYF TGTGCCAGCAGTTTAGGGGCGGGAAGGTACGAGCAGTACTTC
TRBJ2-5 TRBV29-1 TRBD2 few CSVGGGTGTQETQYF TGCAGCGTCGGGGGGGGTACAGGGACCCAAGAGACCCAGTACTTC
TRBJ2-5 TRBV7-9 TRBD1 . CASSSWDRVGETQYF TGTGCCAGCAGCAGCTGGGACAGGGTAGGAGAGACCCAGTACTTC
TRBJ1-2 TRBV15 TRBD1 . CATSESGTGRPRTF TGTGCCACCAGCGAGTCCGGGACAGGACGGCCTAGGACCTTC
TRBJ2-1 TRBV5-1 . few CASSLVTVRLASFNEQFF TGCGCCAGCAGCTTGGTAACAGTCAGGCTGGCATCATTCAATGAGCAGTTCTTC
TRBJ2-2 TRBV5-1 . . CASSGANARTGELFF TGCGCCAGCAGCGGGGCGAACGCGAGAACCGGGGAGCTGTTTTTT
TRBJ2-7 TRBV2 TRBD1 . CASSRGRYQQYF TGTGCCAGCAGTAGGGGGCGCTATCAGCAGTACTTC
TRBJ2-7 TRBV28 . . CASSYLGGYEQYF TGTGCCAGCAGCTACCTAGGGGGATACGAGCAGTACTTC
TRBJ1-1 TRBV27 . few CASSLSGGRTEAFF TGTGCCAGCAGTTTATCGGGGGGGCGCACTGAAGCTTTCTTT
TRBJ1-4 TRBV6-1 . . CASSRDGYAEKLFF TGTGCCAGCAGTCGGGACGGATACGCGGAAAAACTGTTTTTT
TRBJ1-1 TRBV28 . . CASSLYRTEAEAFF TGTGCCAGCAGTTTATATCGGACAGAGGCTGAAGCTTTCTTT
TRBJ2-5 TRBV18 TRBD2 . CASSPLLAGGRSYETQYF TGTGCCAGCTCACCTCTACTAGCGGGAGGGAGGTCTTACGAGACCCAGTACTTC
TRBJ2-7 TRBV28 TRBD1 few CAKTGGYEQYF TGTGCCAAAACAGGGGGCTACGAGCAGTACTTC
TRBJ1-2 TRBV6-1 . . CASRNQGRNGYTF TGTGCCAGCAGAAACCAGGGTCGGAATGGCTACACCTTC
TRBJ2-2 TRBV28 TRBD1 . CASLGQTTGELFF TGTGCCAGCCTGGGACAGACTACCGGGGAGCTGTTTTTT
TRBJ1-2 TRBV7-8 TRBD1 . CASSQKTGANYGYTF TGTGCCAGCAGCCAGAAGACAGGGGCTAACTATGGCTACACCTTC
TRBJ1-2 TRBV18 TRBD1 . CASSVSGQGAGYTF TGTGCCAGCTCGGTGTCAGGACAGGGAGCTGGCTACACCTTC
TRBJ1-2 TRBV5-6 TRBD1 . CASSLGQGLNYGYTF TGTGCCAGCAGCTTGGGACAGGGCCTAAACTATGGCTACACCTTC
TRBJ2-7 TRBV5-1 TRBD1 . CASSRPGGSYEQYF TGCGCCAGCAGCCGGCCAGGGGGCTCCTACGAGCAGTACTTC
TRBJ2-5 TRBV6-1 TRBD2 . CASWQRERETQYF TGTGCCAGCTGGCAGCGGGAAAGAGAGACCCAGTACTTC